This entry lists 18 T cell receptor beta chains sequenced from one sample in a study of shared clonotypes between healthy human individuals. Only in-frame clones appear in the TCRdb table, and some are missing; sequencing was by immunoSEQ multiplex PCR. The sample shows around 2.1 million clones, more than 90% of them seen only once. Sequencing was carried out using naive CD4+ T cells sorted from blood. Subset described: CD45RA+ positively selected. Receptors were obtained from a man aged 18-30 years in good health.

The chain uses TRBV6-6 and TRBJ1-1; maybe TRBD1 (5 bases). CDR1 and CDR2 from the germline V gene are MNHNY and SVGAGI (reference sequence). The V gene lost 6 bases and the J gene lost 0 bases, with 17 bases spanning the gap. CDR3 length: 16 amino acids. CDR3 in DNA: TGTGCCAGCAGCATATGGGGGGTGACGGTGAACACTGAAGCTTTCTTT. Protein product: CASSIWGVTVNTEAFF.

This clone occurred once. The gene calls are TRBV2 and TRBJ1-1; D possibly corresponds to TRBD1 (6 bases). CDR3 length: 15 amino acids. With 7 bases removed from V and 1 base from J, the gap between germline ends came to 16 bases. The germline gives CDR1 SNHLY, CDR2 FYNNEI. The CDR3 bases are TGTGCCAGCATGCCGTCAGGGGCCGCGAACACTGAAGCTTTCTTT. Translating it yields CASMPSGAANTEAFF.

The V and J genes are TRBV18 and TRBJ2-5; 9 bases fit TRBD2. This CDR3 is built from 15 residues. The trim removed 0 bases at V and 3 bases at J, leaving 2 bases unmatched. The germline V gene encodes CDR1 KGHSH and CDR2 LQKENI. In nucleotides, the CDR3 is TGTGCCAGCTCACCACCTAGCGGGAGTAAAGAGACCCAGTACTTC. This sequence encodes CASSPPSGSKETQYF.

The V gene is TRBV28, the J gene TRBJ1-6, with D perhaps matching TRBD1 (5 bases). This CDR3 region has 15 residues. Germline CDR1 reads MDHEN; CDR2 reads SYDVKM. V was cut by 8 bases and J by 6 bases, with 17 bases left in between. The chain's CDR3 is CASPESGVSNSPLHF. CDR3 nucleotides: TGTGCCAGCCCTGAGTCGGGGGTGAGTAATTCACCCCTCCACTTT.

This chain uses TRBV7-8 with TRBJ2-2; no definite D call. CDR1 and CDR2 from the germline V gene are SGHVS and FQNEAQ. The CDR3 totals 15 residues. V gave up 3 bases and J gave up 4 bases, with 12 bases separating them. The CDR3 is CASSFAEKGTGELFF. CDR3 in DNA: TGTGCCAGCAGCTTCGCTGAAAAGGGCACCGGGGAGCTGTTTTTT. Filled out from reference TRBV7-8 and TRBJ2-2, the complete variable domain reads GAGVSQSPRYKVAKRGQDVALRCDPISGHVSLFWYQQALGQGPEFLTYFQNEAQLDKSGLPSDRFFAERPEGSVSTLKIQRTQQEDSAVYLCASSFAEKGTGELFFGEGSRLTVL.

The chain's CDR3 is CASSPQGAQSPLHF. The CDR3 region has the DNA TGTGCCAGCTCACCACAGGGGGCGCAGTCACCCCTCCACTTT. The chain employs TRBV18 and TRBJ1-6, with 7 nucleotides matching TRBD1. Germline V gives CDR1 KGHSH, CDR2 LQKENI. There are 14 residues in the CDR3. V was clipped by 1 base and J by 10 bases; unmatched bases: 4.

The gene calls are TRBV18 and TRBJ2-5; 8 bases align to TRBD1. CDR3 length: 15 amino acids. Trimming removed 0 bases from V and 4 bases from J; junction bases left unmatched: 4. Germline V gene data show CDR1 as KGHSH and CDR2 as LQKENI. The CDR3 nucleotides are TGTGCCAGCTCACCACCCGGTACAGGGGGAGAGACCCAGTACTTC. Amino acid sequence: CASSPPGTGGETQYF.

The rearrangement links TRBV7-2 to TRBJ2-2, with TRBD1 identical over 8 bases. This CDR3 contains 14 residues. CDR1 and CDR2 from the germline V gene are SGHTA and FQGNSA. V lost 6 bases, J lost 5 bases, and 5 bases stayed unmatched. Here the CDR3 reads CASRWTGHTGELFF. The CDR3 nucleotides are TGTGCCAGCAGGTGGACAGGGCATACCGGGGAGCTGTTTTTT.

The chain joins TRBV10-3 to TRBJ1-2; 7 bases are shared with TRBD1. The CDR3 has 13 residues. V was pared by 10 bases and J by 7 bases, with 12 bases of the junction left unmatched. Germline CDR1 ENHRY, CDR2 SYGVKD. DNA of the CDR3: TGTGCCACCCGAGGGGGCGGTCGAGGTGGCTACACCTTC. It translates to CATRGGGRGGYTF.

This clone was counted a single time. J is TRBJ1-5 and V is TRBV7-9, with D possibly being TRBD1 (5 bases). Per germline, CDR1 SEHNR and CDR2 FQNEAQ (reference sequence). The CDR3 loop spans 17 amino acids. Trimming shortened V by 1 base and J by 5 bases, and 18 bases separated the two germline ends. CDR3 coding DNA: TGTGCCAGCAGCTTAGGACTTCGTGGGGCGTCCGATCAGCCCCAGCATTTT. Encoded protein: CASSLGLRGASDQPQHF.

Comment on this clone: The sample carries other DNA sequences with the same CDR3. The chain links TRBV9 to TRBJ1-1; a weak D match, TRBD1 (6 bases). Germline CDR1 and CDR2: SGDLS and YYNGEE. The CDR3 contains 14 residues. Trimming shortened V by 0 bases and J by 5 bases, and 11 bases separated the two germline ends. The CDR3 region is CASSVEGGYTEAFF. CDR3 nucleotides: TGTGCCAGCAGCGTAGAGGGGGGTTATACTGAAGCTTTCTTT.

This sequence joins TRBV7-2 and TRBJ2-7; TRBD2 matches at 11 bases. Germline trimming cut 4 bases from V and 2 bases from J; bases unmatched to any gene: 4. This CDR3 spans 15 amino acids. CDR1 and CDR2 (germline): SGHTA, FQGNSA. CDR3 region: CASSSPGLAAYEQYF. The CDR3 nucleotides are TGTGCCAGCAGCTCCCCGGGACTAGCGGCCTACGAGCAGTACTTC.

The chain couples TRBV23-1 to TRBJ2-7; 8 nucleotides match TRBD2. Being an ORF, TRBV23-1 has a function that is uncertain. V lost 6 bases to trimming and J lost 2 bases; unmatched junction nucleotides: 12. The CDR3 loop spans 16 amino acids. CDR3 bases: TGCGCCAGCAGATTTAGCGGGGTAAAAAATCCCTACGAGCAGTACTTC. It codes for CASRFSGVKNPYEQYF.

The chain uses TRBV30 and TRBJ1-3; D uncertain. The CDR3 loop spans 13 amino acids. CDR1 and CDR2 from the germline V gene are GTSNPN and SVGIG (reference sequence). V lost 3 bases to trimming and J lost 2 bases, with 8 bases between them. CDR3 region: CAWRQSAGNTIYF. CDR3 nucleotides: TGTGCCTGGAGACAGAGTGCTGGAAACACCATATATTTT.

The gene calls are TRBV5-6 and TRBJ2-1; no firm D call. CDR3 length: 14 residues. Germline CDR1 is SGHDT and CDR2 is YYEEEE. With 0 bases removed from V and 6 bases from J, the gap between germline ends came to 10 bases. In nucleotides, the CDR3 is TGTGCCAGCAGCTTGGGGTCTGGGGTCAATGAGCAGTTCTTC. The encoded protein is CASSLGSGVNEQFF.

This sequence joins TRBV5-4 and TRBJ2-7; TRBD2 aligns across 11 bases. With V trimmed by 3 bases and J by 6 bases, 8 bases remained unmatched. The CDR3 length is 15 residues. Per germline, CDR1 SGHNT and CDR2 YYREEE (reference sequence). The CDR3 coding sequence is TGTGCCAGCAGCTCTGGTAGCGGGGGGGCCCGCGAGCAGTACTTC. It is translated as CASSSGSGGAREQYF.

The chain is built from TRBV5-6 and TRBJ1-2; 9 nucleotides match TRBD1. Germline lookup yields CDR1 SGHDT and CDR2 YYEEEE. V lost 2 bases, J lost 7 bases, and 6 bases stayed unmatched. There are 14 residues in the CDR3. The CDR3 DNA reads TGTGCCAGCAGCTTCCGGGACAGGGCCGCTGGCTACACCTTC. Translating it yields CASSFRDRAAGYTF.

This clone was recorded once. This rearrangement joins TRBV10-3 to TRBJ1-1, with D possibly TRBD1 on 5 matching bases. There are 15 residues in the CDR3. Germline V gene data show CDR1 as ENHRY and CDR2 as SYGVKD. The germline V and J ends were trimmed by 1 base and 1 base, with 10 bases remaining between them. CDR3 loop: CAISEYPGPNTEAFF. The CDR3 coding sequence is TGTGCCATCAGTGAGTACCCAGGGCCGAACACTGAAGCTTTCTTT.